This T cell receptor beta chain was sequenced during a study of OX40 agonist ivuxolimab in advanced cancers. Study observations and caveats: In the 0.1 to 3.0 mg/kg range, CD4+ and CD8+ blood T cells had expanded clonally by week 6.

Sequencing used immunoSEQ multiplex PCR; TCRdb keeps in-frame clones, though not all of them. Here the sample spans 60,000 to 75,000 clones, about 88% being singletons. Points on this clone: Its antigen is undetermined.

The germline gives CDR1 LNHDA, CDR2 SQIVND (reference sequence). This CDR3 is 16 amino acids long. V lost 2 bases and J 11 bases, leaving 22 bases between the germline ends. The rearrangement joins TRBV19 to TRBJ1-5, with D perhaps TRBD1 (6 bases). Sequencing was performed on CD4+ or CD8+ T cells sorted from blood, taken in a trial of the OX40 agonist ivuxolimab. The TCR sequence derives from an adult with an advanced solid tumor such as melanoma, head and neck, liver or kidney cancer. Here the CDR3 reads CASSINQVEGGMTQHF. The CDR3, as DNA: TGTGCCAGTAGTATAAACCAGGTTGAAGGGGGTATGACCCAGCATTTT.